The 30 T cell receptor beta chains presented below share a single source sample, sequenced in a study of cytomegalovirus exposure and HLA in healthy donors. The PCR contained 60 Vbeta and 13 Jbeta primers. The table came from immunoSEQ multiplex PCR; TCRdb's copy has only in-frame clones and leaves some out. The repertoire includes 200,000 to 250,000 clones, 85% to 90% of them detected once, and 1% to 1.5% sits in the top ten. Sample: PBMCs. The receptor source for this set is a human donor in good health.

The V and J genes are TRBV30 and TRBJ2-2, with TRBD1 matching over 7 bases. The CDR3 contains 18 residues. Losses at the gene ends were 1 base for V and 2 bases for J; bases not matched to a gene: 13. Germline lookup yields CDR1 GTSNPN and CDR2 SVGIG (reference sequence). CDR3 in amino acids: CAWSGHRGQDRNTGELFF. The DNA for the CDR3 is TGTGCCTGGAGTGGCCACCGAGGACAGGATCGAAACACCGGGGAGCTGTTTTTT. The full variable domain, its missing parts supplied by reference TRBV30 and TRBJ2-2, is SQTIHQWPATLVQPVGSPLSLECTVEGTSNPNLYWYRQAAGRGLQLLFYSVGIGQISSEVPQNLSASRPQDRQFILSSKKLLLSDSGFYLCAWSGHRGQDRNTGELFFGEGSRLTVL.

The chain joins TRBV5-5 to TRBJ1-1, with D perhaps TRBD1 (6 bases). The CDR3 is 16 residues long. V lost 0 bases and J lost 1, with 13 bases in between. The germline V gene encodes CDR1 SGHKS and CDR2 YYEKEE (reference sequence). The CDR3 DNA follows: TGTGCCAGCAGCTTGGCCGGAACAGGGTCGAACACTGAAGCTTTCTTT. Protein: CASSLAGTGSNTEAFF.

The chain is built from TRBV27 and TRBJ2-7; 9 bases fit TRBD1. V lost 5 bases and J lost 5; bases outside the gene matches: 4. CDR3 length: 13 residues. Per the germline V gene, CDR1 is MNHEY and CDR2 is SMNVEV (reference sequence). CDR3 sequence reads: CASSHGTGNEQYF. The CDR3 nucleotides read TGTGCCAGCAGTCACGGGACAGGGAACGAGCAGTACTTC.

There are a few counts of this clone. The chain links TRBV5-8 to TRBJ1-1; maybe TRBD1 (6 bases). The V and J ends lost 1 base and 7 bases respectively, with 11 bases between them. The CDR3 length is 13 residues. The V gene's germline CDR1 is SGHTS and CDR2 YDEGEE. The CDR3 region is CASSLRGRGEAFF. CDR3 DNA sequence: TGTGCCAGCAGCTTGAGGGGGAGGGGTGAAGCTTTCTTT.

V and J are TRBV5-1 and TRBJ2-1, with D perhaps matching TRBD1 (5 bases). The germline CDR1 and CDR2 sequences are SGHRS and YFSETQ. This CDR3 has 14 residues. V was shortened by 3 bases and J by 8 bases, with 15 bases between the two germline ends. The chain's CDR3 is CASSSAVGVDEQFF. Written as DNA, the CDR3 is TGCGCCAGCAGCTCGGCGGTAGGGGTCGATGAGCAGTTCTTC.

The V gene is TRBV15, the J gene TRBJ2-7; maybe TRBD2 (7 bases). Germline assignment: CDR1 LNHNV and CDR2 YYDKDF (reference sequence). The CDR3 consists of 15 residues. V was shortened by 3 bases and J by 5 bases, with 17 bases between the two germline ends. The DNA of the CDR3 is TGTGCCACCAGCAGGGGGGGGCAGCTCAAGAACGAGCAGTACTTC. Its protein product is CATSRGGQLKNEQYF.

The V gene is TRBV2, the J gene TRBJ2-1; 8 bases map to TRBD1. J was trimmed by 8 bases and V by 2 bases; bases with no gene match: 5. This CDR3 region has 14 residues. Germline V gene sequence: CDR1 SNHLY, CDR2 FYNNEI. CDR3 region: CASSEQGASDEQFF. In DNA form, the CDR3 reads TGTGCCAGCAGTGAACAGGGGGCGTCGGATGAGCAGTTCTTC.

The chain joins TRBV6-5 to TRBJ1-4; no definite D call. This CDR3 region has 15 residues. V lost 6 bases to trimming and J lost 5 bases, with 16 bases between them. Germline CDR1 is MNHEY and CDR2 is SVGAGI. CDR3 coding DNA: TGTGCCAGCAGATATCGGTTCGGAGTGAATGAAAAACTGTTTTTT. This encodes CASRYRFGVNEKLFF.

The CDR3 loop reads CASSVVQQNKAYEQYF. CDR3 DNA: TGTGCCAGCAGTGTGGTACAGCAAAATAAAGCCTACGAGCAGTACTTC. This chain connects TRBV6-4 to TRBJ2-7; D gene unclear. Trimming took off 4 bases at V and 2 bases at J, with 18 bases between the two ends. The CDR3 consists of 16 residues. Germline V gives CDR1 MRHNA, CDR2 SNTAGT.

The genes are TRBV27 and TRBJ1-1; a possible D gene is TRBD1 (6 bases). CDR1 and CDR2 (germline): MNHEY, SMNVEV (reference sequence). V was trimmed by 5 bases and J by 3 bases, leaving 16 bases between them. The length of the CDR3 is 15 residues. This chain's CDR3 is CASSPRQVYDTEAFF. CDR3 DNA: TGTGCCAGCAGTCCTCGACAGGTTTACGACACTGAAGCTTTCTTT.

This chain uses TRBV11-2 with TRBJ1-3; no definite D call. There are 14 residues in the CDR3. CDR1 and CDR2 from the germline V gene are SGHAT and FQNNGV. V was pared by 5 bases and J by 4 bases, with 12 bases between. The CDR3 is CASSIRPEGNTIYF. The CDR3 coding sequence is TGTGCCAGCAGCATCCGTCCCGAGGGAAACACCATATATTTT.

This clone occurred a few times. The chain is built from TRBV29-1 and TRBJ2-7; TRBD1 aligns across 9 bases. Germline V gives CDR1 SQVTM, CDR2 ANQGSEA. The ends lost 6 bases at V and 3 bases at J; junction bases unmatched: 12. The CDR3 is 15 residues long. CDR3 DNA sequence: TGCAGCGTCCGATCCCAACAGGGGGCGAACTACGAGCAGTACTTC. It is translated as CSVRSQQGANYEQYF.

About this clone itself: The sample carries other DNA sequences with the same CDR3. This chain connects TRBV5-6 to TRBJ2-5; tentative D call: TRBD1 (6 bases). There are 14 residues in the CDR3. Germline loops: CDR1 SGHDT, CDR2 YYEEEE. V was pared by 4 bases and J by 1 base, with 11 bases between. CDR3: CASSQGLGQETQYF. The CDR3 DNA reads TGTGCCAGCAGCCAGGGGCTCGGCCAAGAGACCCAGTACTTC.

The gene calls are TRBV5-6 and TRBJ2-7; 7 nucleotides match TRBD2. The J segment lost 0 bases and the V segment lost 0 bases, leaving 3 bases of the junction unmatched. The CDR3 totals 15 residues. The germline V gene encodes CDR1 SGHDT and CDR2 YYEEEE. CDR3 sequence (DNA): TGTGCCAGCAGCTTGGGCGGCGGGAGCTCCTACGAGCAGTACTTC. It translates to CASSLGGGSSYEQYF.

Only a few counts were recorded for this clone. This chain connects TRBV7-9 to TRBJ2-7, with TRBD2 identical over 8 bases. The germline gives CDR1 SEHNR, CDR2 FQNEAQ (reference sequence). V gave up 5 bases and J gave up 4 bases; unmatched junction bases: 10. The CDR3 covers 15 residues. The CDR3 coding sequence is TGTGCCAGCAGCCCACAGCGGGAGTGGGCTTACGAGCAGTACTTC. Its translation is CASSPQREWAYEQYF.

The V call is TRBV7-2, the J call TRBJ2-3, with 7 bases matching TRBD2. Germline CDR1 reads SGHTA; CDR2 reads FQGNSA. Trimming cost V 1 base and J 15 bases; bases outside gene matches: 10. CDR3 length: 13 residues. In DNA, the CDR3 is TGTGCCAGCAGCTTAGGCATCAGCGGGACTCCTTATTTT. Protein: CASSLGISGTPYF.

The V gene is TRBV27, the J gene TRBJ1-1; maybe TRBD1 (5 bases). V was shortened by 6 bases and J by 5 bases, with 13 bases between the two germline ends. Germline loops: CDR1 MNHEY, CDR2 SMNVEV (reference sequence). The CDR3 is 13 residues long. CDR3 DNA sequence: TGTGCCAGCAGGGGCAGGGTGGTAACTGAAGCTTTCTTT. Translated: CASRGRVVTEAFF.

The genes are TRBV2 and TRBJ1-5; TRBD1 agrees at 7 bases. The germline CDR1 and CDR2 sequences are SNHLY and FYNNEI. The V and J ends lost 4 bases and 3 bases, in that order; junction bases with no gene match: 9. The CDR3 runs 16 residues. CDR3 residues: CASSVMDRQLNQPQHF. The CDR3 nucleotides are TGTGCCAGCAGTGTAATGGACAGGCAGCTCAATCAGCCCCAGCATTTT. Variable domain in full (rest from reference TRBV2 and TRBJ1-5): EPEVTQTPSHQVTQMGQEVILRCVPISNHLYFYWYRQILGQKVEFLVSFYNNEISEKSEIFDDQFSVERPDGSNFTLKIRSTKLEDSAMYFCASSVMDRQLNQPQHFGDGTRLSIL.

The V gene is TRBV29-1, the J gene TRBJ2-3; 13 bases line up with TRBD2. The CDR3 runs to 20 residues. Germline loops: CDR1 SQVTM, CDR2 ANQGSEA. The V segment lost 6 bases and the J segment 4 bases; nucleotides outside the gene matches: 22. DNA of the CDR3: TGCAGCGTCGATCGTCAACTAGCGGGAGGGCCTTCGGGTAGGGCAGATACGCAGTATTTT. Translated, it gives CSVDRQLAGGPSGRADTQYF.

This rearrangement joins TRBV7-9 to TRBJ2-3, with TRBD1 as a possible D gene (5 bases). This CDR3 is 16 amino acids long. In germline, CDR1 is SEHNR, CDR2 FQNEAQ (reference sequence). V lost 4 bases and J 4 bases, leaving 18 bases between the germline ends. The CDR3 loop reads CASSSPGAGQSDTQYF. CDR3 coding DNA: TGTGCCAGCAGCTCACCTGGGGCAGGGCAATCAGATACGCAGTATTTT.

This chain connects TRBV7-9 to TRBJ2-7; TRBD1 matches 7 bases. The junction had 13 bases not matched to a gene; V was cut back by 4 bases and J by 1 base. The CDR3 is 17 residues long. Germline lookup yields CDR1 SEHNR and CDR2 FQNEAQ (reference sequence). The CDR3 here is CASSSRAGTEVSYEQYF. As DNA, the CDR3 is TGTGCCAGCAGCTCCCGAGCCGGGACAGAGGTTTCCTACGAGCAGTACTTC.

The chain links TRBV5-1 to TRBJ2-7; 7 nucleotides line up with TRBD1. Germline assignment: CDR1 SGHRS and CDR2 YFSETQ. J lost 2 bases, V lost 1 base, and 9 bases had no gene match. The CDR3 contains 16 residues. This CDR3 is CASSLRVETGPYEQYF. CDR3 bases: TGCGCCAGCAGCTTGAGGGTTGAGACAGGGCCCTACGAGCAGTACTTC.

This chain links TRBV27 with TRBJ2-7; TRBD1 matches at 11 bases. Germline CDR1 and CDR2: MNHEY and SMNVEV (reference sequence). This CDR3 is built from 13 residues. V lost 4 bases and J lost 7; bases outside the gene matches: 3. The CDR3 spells CASSWTGGREQYF. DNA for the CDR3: TGTGCCAGCAGTTGGACAGGGGGCCGGGAGCAGTACTTC.

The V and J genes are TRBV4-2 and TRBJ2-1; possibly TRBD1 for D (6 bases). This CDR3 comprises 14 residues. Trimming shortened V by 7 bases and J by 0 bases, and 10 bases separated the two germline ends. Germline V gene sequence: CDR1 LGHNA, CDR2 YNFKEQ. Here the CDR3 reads CASNTGSSYNEQFF. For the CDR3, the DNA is TGTGCCAGCAATACAGGGAGCTCCTACAATGAGCAGTTCTTC.

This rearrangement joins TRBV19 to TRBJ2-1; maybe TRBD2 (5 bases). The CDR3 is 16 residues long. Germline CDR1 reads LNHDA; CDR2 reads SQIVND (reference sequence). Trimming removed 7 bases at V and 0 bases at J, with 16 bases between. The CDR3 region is CASTDGPGYSYNEQFF. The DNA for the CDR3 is TGTGCCAGTACCGACGGCCCGGGGTACTCCTACAATGAGCAGTTCTTC.

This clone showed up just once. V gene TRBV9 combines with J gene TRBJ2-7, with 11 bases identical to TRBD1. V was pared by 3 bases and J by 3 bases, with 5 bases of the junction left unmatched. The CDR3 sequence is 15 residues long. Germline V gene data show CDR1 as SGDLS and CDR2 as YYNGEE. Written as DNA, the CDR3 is TGTGCCAGCAGCGCCGGGACAGGGGGATTCTACGAGCAGTACTTC. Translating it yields CASSAGTGGFYEQYF.

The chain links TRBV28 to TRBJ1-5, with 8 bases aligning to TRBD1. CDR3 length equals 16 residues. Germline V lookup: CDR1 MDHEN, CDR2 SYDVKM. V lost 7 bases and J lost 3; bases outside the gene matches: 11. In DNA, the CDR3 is TGTGCCAGCAAACGCCAGGGGGCCGGTCCCAATCAGCCCCAGCATTTT. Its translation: CASKRQGAGPNQPQHF.

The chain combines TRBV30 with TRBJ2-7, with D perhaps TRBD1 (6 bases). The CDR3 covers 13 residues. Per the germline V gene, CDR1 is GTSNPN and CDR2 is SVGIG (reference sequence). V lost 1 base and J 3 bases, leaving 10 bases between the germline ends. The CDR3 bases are TGTGCCTGGAGTGAGGACAGTAACTACGAGCAGTACTTC. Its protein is CAWSEDSNYEQYF. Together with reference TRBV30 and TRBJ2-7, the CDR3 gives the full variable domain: SQTIHQWPATLVQPVGSPLSLECTVEGTSNPNLYWYRQAAGRGLQLLFYSVGIGQISSEVPQNLSASRPQDRQFILSSKKLLLSDSGFYLCAWSEDSNYEQYFGPGTRLTVT.

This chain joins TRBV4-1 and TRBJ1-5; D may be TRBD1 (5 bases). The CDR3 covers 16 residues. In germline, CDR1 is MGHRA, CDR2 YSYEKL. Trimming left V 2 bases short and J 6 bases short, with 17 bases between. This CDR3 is CASSQPRGGGSQPQHF. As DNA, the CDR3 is TGCGCCAGCAGCCAACCCCGTGGGGGAGGGAGTCAGCCCCAGCATTTT.

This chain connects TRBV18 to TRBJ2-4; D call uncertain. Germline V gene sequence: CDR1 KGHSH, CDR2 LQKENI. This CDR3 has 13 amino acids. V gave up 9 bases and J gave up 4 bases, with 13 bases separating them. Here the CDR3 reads CASKTPLKNIQYF. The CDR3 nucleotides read TGTGCCAGTAAGACACCCCTTAAAAACATTCAGTACTTC.